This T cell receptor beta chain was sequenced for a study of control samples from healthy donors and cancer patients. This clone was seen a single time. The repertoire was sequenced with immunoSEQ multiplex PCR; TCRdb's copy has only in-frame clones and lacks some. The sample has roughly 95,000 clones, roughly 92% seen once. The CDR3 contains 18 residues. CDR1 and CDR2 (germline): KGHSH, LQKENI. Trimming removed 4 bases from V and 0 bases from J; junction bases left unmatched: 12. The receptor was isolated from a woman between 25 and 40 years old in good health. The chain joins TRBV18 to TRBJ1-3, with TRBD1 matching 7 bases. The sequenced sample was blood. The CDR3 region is CASSRAGTEKISGNTIYF. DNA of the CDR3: TGTGCCAGCTCACGAGCCGGGACAGAGAAAATCTCTGGAAACACCATATATTTT.